These 7 T cell receptor beta chains were all obtained from the same sample, sequenced in a study of blood T cell repertoires in COVID-19. Libraries were prepared by immunoSEQ multiplex PCR; TCRdb keeps only in-frame clonotypes and omits some of them. The sample includes some 390,000 clones, approximately 86% of them seen just once. Sequenced material: peripheral blood. The receptor source for this set is a human donor in a cohort sampled during active COVID-19.

The CDR3: CSTTDRVNTEAFF. CDR3 sequence (DNA): TGCAGCACAACTGACAGGGTGAACACTGAAGCTTTCTTT. The chain has TRBV29-1 and TRBJ1-1; TRBD1 matches at 7 bases. The V gene's germline CDR1 is SQVTM and CDR2 ANQGSEA. The length of the CDR3 is 13 residues. Losses at the gene ends were 8 bases for V and 0 bases for J; bases not matched to a gene: 6.

The chain is built from TRBV7-8 and TRBJ1-3, with D possibly matching TRBD1 (5 bases). This CDR3 spans 18 amino acids. Germline assignment: CDR1 SGHVS and CDR2 FQNEAQ. V was pared by 4 bases and J by 0 bases, with 19 bases between. CDR3 amino acids: CASSSFVPQASSGNTIYF. CDR3 bases: TGTGCCAGCAGCTCCTTTGTCCCACAGGCGAGCTCTGGAAACACCATATATTTT.

CDR3 bases: TGTGCCAGCACCGACGGTGTAGGGCGGGGCACTGAAGCTTTCTTT. Translated, it gives CASTDGVGRGTEAFF. The rearrangement links TRBV5-6 to TRBJ1-1; D not certain. Germline V CDR1 and CDR2: SGHDT, YYEEEE. The CDR3 loop spans 15 amino acids. Trimming pared 6 bases from V and 4 bases from J, leaving 19 bases between.

Comment on this clone: Sequence at one end of the junction differs from germline and may be a read error. The same CDR3 can be traced to other DNA sequences in this sample. The chain recombines TRBV18 with TRBJ1-2; maybe TRBD1 (5 bases). CDR1 is KGHSH, CDR2 LQKENI, per germline. The CDR3 runs to 13 residues. CDR3 loop: CASSPEGAYGYTF. DNA for the CDR3: TGTGCCAGTTCACCTGAAGGGGCCTATGGCTACACCTTC. The variable domain in full, with the rest retrieved from reference TRBV18 and TRBJ1-2, is NAGVMQNPRHLVRRRGQEARLRCSPMKGHSHVYWYRQLPEEGLKFMVYLQKENIIDESGMPKERFSAEFPKEGPSILRIQQVVRGDSAAYFCASSPEGAYGYTFGSGTRLTVV.

The V gene is TRBV10-3, the J gene TRBJ2-1; TRBD2 aligns across 8 bases. The CDR3 loop spans 16 amino acids. Germline V lookup: CDR1 ENHRY, CDR2 SYGVKD. After removal of 6 bases from V and 2 bases from J, the junction contained 9 bases not matched to a gene. The CDR3 region has the DNA TGTGCCATCAGCCCTCAAACTAGCGGAGCCTACAATGAGCAGTTCTTC. Encoded protein: CAISPQTSGAYNEQFF.

In DNA, the CDR3 is TGTGCCAGCAGCGACCCGGGGTCCCAGTACTTC. Its translation is CASSDPGSQYF. This chain connects TRBV7-2 to TRBJ2-5; perhaps TRBD2 as D (5 bases). The CDR3 has 11 amino acids. Germline lookup yields CDR1 SGHTA and CDR2 FQGNSA. V lost 5 bases to trimming and J lost 9 bases, with 10 bases between them.

The V and J genes are TRBV4-1 and TRBJ2-7; 7 bases agree with TRBD1. Per the germline V gene, CDR1 is MGHRA and CDR2 is YSYEKL. This CDR3 is 16 amino acids long. Trimming at V came to 3 bases and at J to 0 bases, leaving 8 bases not matched to a gene. CDR3 nucleotide sequence: TGCGCCAGCAGCCAGGGGACAGCCCTTACCTCCTACGAGCAGTACTTC. Translated, it gives CASSQGTALTSYEQYF.